The clone carrying this TCR beta chain came up many times. These data are taken from a study of regulatory T cells in long-lasting Graves disease. V shed 4 bases, J shed 4 bases, and the junction held 10 bases outside the gene matches. This CDR3 spans 15 amino acids. Looked up from germline, CDR1 is MDHEN and CDR2 is SYDVKM. Time point indicated: persistent/refractory GD, antithyroid drugs over 5 years with positive TRAb. Extracted RNA from PBMCs served as the source of the TCR library. Building the TCR beta libraries relied on iRepertoire HTBI primers, and CDR3 regions underwent Arm-PCR. One entry per CDR3 protein, called by TCRdb with MiXCR from the multiplex PCR reads. This sample yields roughly 400,000 distinct CDR3 sequences, of which around 23% are seen a single time; around an eighth belongs to the top ten.

This chain joins TRBV28 and TRBJ2-7, with 7 positions matching TRBD1. This sequence was found in a female donor with Graves disease. The sequencing here drew on peripheral blood mononuclear cells (PBMCs), taken when the disease was refractory, from a patient treated with antithyroid drugs. CDR3: CASSSPGTEQYEQYF. The CDR3 region has the DNA TGTGCCAGCAGTTCACCCGGGACAGAACAATACGAGCAGTACTTC. The full variable domain, its missing parts supplied by reference TRBV28 and TRBJ2-7, is DVKVTQSSRYLVKRTGEKVFLECVQDMDHENMFWYRQDPGLGLRLIYFSYDVKMKEKGDIPEGYSVSREKKERFSLILESASTNQTSMYLCASSSPGTEQYEQYFGPGTRLTVT.